These T cell receptor beta chains were read from a single sample in a study of cytomegalovirus exposure and HLA in healthy donors. Here immunoSEQ multiplex PCR was the method, and the copy in TCRdb shows in-frame clones only, minus some. The table records roughly 190,000 clones, about 83% of them present only once. The sequenced sample was PBMCs. Receptor source: a man aged 35 to 55 in good health and CMV-seropositive. Both conserved end residues are part of each CDR3. Each record gives: clone size, D gene, V gene, J gene, CDR3 protein. D genes are given only for firm matches. Size is stated for part of the rows, as once, few or many counts, or as a class when the clone is expanded.

NA,TRBD1,TRBV5-1,TRBJ1-2,CASSDPLGQGIRGYTF
NA,NA,TRBV7-2,TRBJ1-2,CASSSSGSQGLRYGYTF
NA,NA,TRBV6-5,TRBJ1-1,CASSRGQLNTEAFF
NA,NA,TRBV6-5,TRBJ2-1,CASTLTSSSYNEQFF
NA,NA,TRBV6-1,TRBJ1-2,CASITTGPNYGYTF
NA,NA,TRBV6-6,TRBJ2-2,CASIPDKGRVTGELFF
NA,NA,TRBV29-1,TRBJ2-5,CSVDDGTALGETQYF
NA,TRBD1,TRBV5-4,TRBJ2-7,CASSVSGTGGYEQYF
NA,NA,TRBV18,TRBJ2-7,CASSPQDRLYEQYF
once,NA,TRBV19,TRBJ2-1,CASNTRTARGGYNEQFF
NA,TRBD2,TRBV25-1,TRBJ2-3,CASSVAGDIDDTQYF
NA,TRBD1,TRBV4-2,TRBJ1-1,CASSQGVRGAFF
NA,TRBD1,TRBV19,TRBJ1-3,CASSIPGQGEVYF
NA,NA,TRBV14,TRBJ1-5,CASTASTGSNQPQHF
NA,TRBD1,TRBV6-1,TRBJ1-1,CASSRPGQGSEAFF
NA,NA,TRBV6-6,TRBJ1-5,CASSYGGAGQPQHF
NA,NA,TRBV5-6,TRBJ2-7,CASSYSGYEQYF
NA,NA,TRBV30,TRBJ2-4,CAVEAPLAKNSQYF
NA,TRBD2,TRBV18,TRBJ2-3,CASSPPGGLARNTQYF
NA,TRBD2,TRBV28,TRBJ2-5,CASSFPKTAPGGKETQYF
once,NA,TRBV27,TRBJ2-7,CASSLQGNAYEQYF
NA,TRBD2,TRBV10-3,TRBJ2-3,CAISDPGLAGVDTQYF
NA,TRBD2,TRBV11-1,TRBJ2-1,CASSPGVAGDHEQFF